These T cell receptor beta chains were read from a single sample in a study of T cell repertoires in cytomegalovirus infection. MiXCR was run by TCRdb on the reads, yielding one entry per CDR3 protein. The sample has roughly 230,000 distinct CDR3 sequences; about a sixth are singletons. The source material was CD8+ T cells from PBMCs. Receptors originate from a human donor in good health (CMV status not recorded). Some clones in this sample may be carry-over from other donors' samples. CDR3s include the opening cysteine and the closing phenylalanine or tryptophan. D genes are given only for firm matches. Only part of the rows carry a size: once, few, many, or a class if the clone is expanded.

>NA|TRBJ2-7|TRBV28|TRBD1
CASSFYSQTGHPTGEQYF
TGTGCCAGCAGTTTCTATTCCCAGACAGGGCATCCGACAGGCGAGCAGTACTTC
>NA|TRBJ2-4|TRBV14|NA
CASSSGGGAANIQYF
TGTGCCAGCAGCTCCGGGGGCGGAGCAGCTAACATTCAGTACTTC
>NA|TRBJ1-5|TRBV6-2/TRBV6-3|NA
CASSGSGGSNQPQHF
TGTGCCAGCAGCGGTTCAGGCGGTAGCAATCAGCCCCAGCATTTT
>once|TRBJ2-1|TRBV20-1|NA
CSASGRGGTYNEQFF
TGCAGTGCTAGCGGACGGGGAGGTACCTACAATGAGCAGTTCTTC
>NA|TRBJ1-5|TRBV2|NA
CASSVVGDQPQHF
TGTGCCAGCAGTGTGGTGGGGGATCAGCCCCAGCATTTT
>few|TRBJ1-1|TRBV12-5|TRBD1
CASGLPRTGKGTEAFF
TGTGCTAGTGGTTTGCCCCGGACAGGGAAGGGCACTGAAGCTTTCTTT
>NA|TRBJ2-1|TRBV20-1|NA
CSARDPLLTAEQFF
TGCAGTGCTAGAGATCCCCTCTTAACGGCTGAGCAGTTCTTC
>NA|TRBJ2-3|TRBV11-2|TRBD2
CASSVGTSGGAGTDTQYF
TGTGCCAGCAGCGTCGGGACTAGCGGGGGGGCTGGCACAGATACGCAGTATTTT
>few|TRBJ2-1|TRBV28|TRBD1
CASSFDRDPYNEQFF
TGTGCCAGCAGTTTCGACAGGGACCCCTACAATGAGCAGTTCTTC
>NA|TRBJ2-1|TRBV4-2|TRBD2
CASSQAVFGTSYNEQFF
TGTGCCAGCAGCCAAGCAGTTTTCGGGACTAGCTACAATGAGCAGTTCTTC
>few|TRBJ2-3|TRBV6-6|TRBD2
CASSYSPGLAGGTDTQYF
TGTGCCAGCAGTTACTCGCCGGGACTAGCGGGTGGCACAGATACGCAGTATTTT
>few|TRBJ2-1|TRBV2|NA
CATSPGAYNEQFF
TGTGCCACCTCCCCGGGGGCGTACAATGAGCAGTTCTTC
>NA|TRBJ2-1|TRBV2|NA
CASSDPTVKLYNEQFF
TGTGCCAGCAGTGACCCCACAGTTAAGCTTTACAATGAGCAGTTCTTC
>many|TRBJ1-5|TRBV29-1|NA
CSAGGGGDQPQHF
TGCAGCGCCGGAGGGGGAGGTGATCAGCCCCAGCATTTT
>few|TRBJ2-3|TRBV27|NA
CASSPNTHPTGYDAQYF
TGTGCCAGCAGTCCCAATACTCACCCGACAGGTTATGATGCGCAGTATTTT
>few|TRBJ2-1|TRBV6-2/TRBV6-3|TRBD1
CASTRDRIYNEQFF
TGTGCCAGCACCCGGGACAGGATCTACAATGAGCAGTTCTTC
>many|TRBJ1-5|TRBV6-5|TRBD1
CASARTGHYSNQPQHF
TGTGCCAGCGCCCGGACAGGTCACTATAGCAATCAGCCCCAGCATTTT
>NA|TRBJ1-2|TRBV27|NA
CASSPAGQGSGYTF
TGTGCCAGCAGTCCGGCGGGCCAGGGCTCTGGCTACACCTTC
>few|TRBJ1-5|TRBV7-9|TRBD1
CASSLDRGLDQPQHF
TGTGCCAGCAGCTTAGACAGGGGTCTCGATCAGCCCCAGCATTTT
>many|TRBJ1-5|TRBV7-2|TRBD1
CASSERTGGFQPQHF
TGTGCCAGCAGCGAGCGGACAGGGGGCTTTCAGCCCCAGCATTTT
>NA|TRBJ2-2|TRBV6-8|TRBD2
CASSYFAGGPPGELFF
TGTGCCAGCAGTTATTTCGCGGGGGGGCCCCCCGGGGAGCTGTTTTTT
>many|TRBJ2-7|TRBV7-2|TRBD2
CASSPEASGASYEQYF
TGTGCCAGCAGCCCCGAGGCTAGCGGGGCATCCTACGAGCAGTACTTC
>NA|TRBJ2-1|TRBV7-6|NA
CASSLTPGPSRNEQFF
TGTGCCAGCAGCTTAACACCGGGACCATCTCGGAATGAGCAGTTCTTC
>NA|TRBJ2-1|TRBV6-4|TRBD1
CASRGTGTNEQFF
TGTGCCAGCAGAGGGACAGGTACTAATGAGCAGTTCTTC
>NA|TRBJ1-5|TRBV6-2/TRBV6-3|NA
CTSSPLSPNQPQHF
TGTACCAGCAGTCCCCTAAGCCCGAATCAGCCCCAGCATTTT
>NA|TRBJ2-7|TRBV28|NA
CASSFPAYEQYF
TGTGCCAGCAGTTTCCCGGCTTACGAGCAGTACTTC
>NA|TRBJ2-7|TRBV20-1|NA
CSAPLGQGGSYEQYF
TGCAGTGCTCCTTTAGGGCAGGGAGGTTCCTACGAGCAGTACTTC
>NA|TRBJ2-3|TRBV5-1|NA
CASSLGTAGADTDTQYF
TGCGCCAGCAGCTTAGGGACGGCGGGGGCCGACACAGATACGCAGTATTTT
>few|TRBJ2-2|TRBV28|TRBD1
CASSSLLRPGTGTGDTGELFF
TGTGCCAGCAGTTCGCTTTTGCGTCCCGGGACAGGAACGGGGGACACCGGGGAGCTGTTTTTT
>NA|TRBJ2-7|TRBV6-2/TRBV6-3|NA
CASSPSRDGYEQYF
TGTGCCAGCAGCCCCTCTCGGGACGGATACGAGCAGTACTTC
>few|TRBJ2-1|TRBV4-1|TRBD2
CASSQVLAGAYNEQFF
TGCGCCAGCAGCCAAGTGTTAGCGGGGGCCTACAATGAGCAGTTCTTC
>many|TRBJ1-6|TRBV7-8|NA
CASSFLESNNSPLHF
TGTGCCAGCAGCTTCCTGGAGTCTAATAATTCACCCCTCCACTTT
>many|TRBJ2-1|TRBV7-6|TRBD2
CASSLAGVAGGLNEQFF
TGTGCCAGCAGCTTAGCGGGGGTAGCGGGGGGGCTCAATGAGCAGTTCTTC
>NA|TRBJ1-5|TRBV19|NA
CASSILGDYGNQPQHF
TGTGCCAGTAGTATATTAGGGGATTACGGCAATCAGCCCCAGCATTTT
>NA|TRBJ1-4|TRBV20-1|NA
CSARDWAGANEKLFF
TGCAGTGCTAGAGATTGGGCAGGAGCTAATGAAAAACTGTTTTTT
>many|TRBJ1-1|TRBV20-1|TRBD1
CSARTGEGVIAFF
TGCAGTGCTAGGACAGGGGAAGGGGTGATAGCTTTCTTT
>few|TRBJ2-5|TRBV7-9|NA
CASSGATEFQETQYF
TGTGCCAGCAGCGGAGCGACAGAGTTTCAAGAGACCCAGTACTTC
>few|TRBJ2-7|TRBV27|NA
CASSSNSRAHYEQYF
TGTGCCAGCAGTTCTAACAGTCGTGCTCACTACGAGCAGTACTTC
>many|TRBJ1-2|TRBV5-5|NA
CASSSRDTFNYGYTF
TGTGCCAGCAGCTCCCGGGACACCTTCAACTATGGCTACACCTTC
>few|TRBJ1-1|TRBV12-3/TRBV12-4|TRBD1
CASSPGQGEAFF
TGTGCCAGCAGCCCCGGACAGGGTGAAGCTTTCTTT
>many|TRBJ2-1|TRBV4-1|NA
CASSPRTVKSSYNEQFF
TGCGCCAGCAGCCCGCGGACAGTTAAGAGCTCCTACAATGAGCAGTTCTTC
>NA|TRBJ2-1|TRBV3-1|TRBD1
CASRRQGAHEQFF
TGTGCCAGCAGGCGTCAGGGGGCTCATGAGCAGTTCTTC
>NA|TRBJ2-1|TRBV20-1|NA
CSARDAGQSSYNEQFF
TGCAGTGCTAGAGATGCGGGGCAGAGCTCCTACAATGAGCAGTTCTTC
>NA|TRBJ2-2|TRBV20-1|TRBD1
CSARVPGQGLTGELFF
TGCAGTGCTAGAGTCCCGGGACAGGGGCTTACCGGGGAGCTGTTTTTT
>NA|TRBJ2-3|TRBV12-3/TRBV12-4|TRBD2
CASSSLAGENTDTQYF
TGTGCCAGCAGTTCTCTAGCGGGGGAAAACACAGATACGCAGTATTTT
>once|TRBJ1-2|TRBV20-1|NA
CSADSGDYGYTF
TGCAGTGCGGACTCGGGGGACTATGGCTACACCTTC
>NA|TRBJ2-7|TRBV6-2/TRBV6-3|TRBD1
CASSYSSGQGYEQYF
TGTGCCAGCAGTTACTCGAGTGGACAGGGGTACGAGCAGTACTTC
>many|TRBJ2-7|TRBV7-2|NA
CASSLGTPPYEQYF
TGTGCCAGCAGCTTAGGGACACCTCCCTACGAGCAGTACTTC
>many|TRBJ1-1|TRBV11-2|NA
CASSLVSSLNTEAFF
TGTGCCAGCAGCTTAGTTAGCAGTTTGAACACTGAAGCTTTCTTT
>NA|TRBJ1-1|TRBV4-3|NA
CASSQVLVGNTEAFF
TGCGCCAGCAGCCAAGTTCTGGTAGGGAACACTGAAGCTTTCTTT
>few|TRBJ2-7|TRBV6-2/TRBV6-3|NA
CASSPVMTMQYF
TGTGCCAGCAGTCCCGTCATGACCATGCAGTACTTC
>many|TRBJ2-3|TRBV20-1|TRBD2
CSARPPGFGGAGTDTQYF
TGCAGTGCTAGACCCCCGGGTTTCGGGGGGGCCGGTACAGATACGCAGTATTTT
>few|TRBJ1-3|TRBV7-9|NA
CASSQIGGSGNTIYF
TGTGCCAGCAGCCAGATCGGGGGGTCCGGAAACACCATATATTTT